Listed below are T cell receptor beta chains from one sample, sequenced in a study of blood T cell repertoires in COVID-19. Assay: immunoSEQ multiplex PCR; the TCRdb copy retains only in-frame clones and omits some. Altogether approximately 100,000 clones are present, approximately 86% being singletons, with the ten largest covering 12%. The sample consisted of peripheral blood. These receptors originate from a human donor in a cohort sampled during active COVID-19. CDR3s include the opening cysteine and the closing phenylalanine or tryptophan. The D gene is left open where the match is weak. Clone size is given for some rows only: seen once, a few or many times, or a class if the clone is expanded.

D	size	J	length	V	DNA	CDR3
TRBD1	many	TRBJ2-7	16	TRBV4-1	TGCGCCAGCAGCCAAGCGATGACAGGGCTAAACTACGAGCAGTACTTC	CASSQAMTGLNYEQYF
TRBD1	once	TRBJ2-1	14	TRBV4-2	TGTGCCAGCAGCCAATACGACAGGGCCTATGAGCAGTTCTTC	CASSQYDRAYEQFF
TRBD1	once	TRBJ1-2	14	TRBV19	TGTGCCAGTAATAAACAGGGGGCGCGTCATGGCTACACCTTC	CASNKQGARHGYTF
TRBD1	NA	TRBJ1-2	18	TRBV24-1	TGTGCCACCAGTGACTCCCGGGACAGGGGGCCGAAATACTATGGCTACACCTTC	CATSDSRDRGPKYYGYTF
NA	once	TRBJ2-5	14	TRBV7-2	TGTGCCAGCAGCTTAGAGGCAGGGCGGGAGACCCAGTACTTC	CASSLEAGRETQYF
NA	few	TRBJ2-3	16	TRBV7-2	TGTGCCAGCAGCGATCTCAGGAGGGCTAGCACAGATACGCAGTATTTT	CASSDLRRASTDTQYF
NA	NA	TRBJ2-7	13	TRBV5-1	TGCGCCAGCAGCTTGGCCGGGCAGGGCGAGCAGTACTTC	CASSLAGQGEQYF
NA	NA	TRBJ2-5	13	TRBV3-1/TRBV3-2	TGTGCCAGCAGCCAAGGGAGGGGCGAGACCCAGTACTTC	CASSQGRGETQYF
NA	NA	TRBJ2-5	16	TRBV6-1	TGTGCCAGCAGTGAGTGGGTAGCAGAGATCGGCGAGACCCAGTACTTC	CASSEWVAEIGETQYF
NA	NA	TRBJ1-4	15	TRBV6-2/TRBV6-3	TGTGCCAGCAGTTACGTCCAGGATATTAATGAAAAACTGTTTTTT	CASSYVQDINEKLFF
NA	NA	TRBJ1-2	15	TRBV27	TGTGCCAGCAGTTCACGACAGGATGCTGCGTATGGCTACACCTTC	CASSSRQDAAYGYTF
NA	NA	TRBJ1-2	16	TRBV28	TGTGCCAGCAGTTTTAATGGGGCAGGGGCTAACTATGGCTACACCTTC	CASSFNGAGANYGYTF
TRBD2	NA	TRBJ2-3	17	TRBV6-2/TRBV6-3	TGTGCCAGCAGCCCCCTAGCTAGCGGGAGGAGGACAGATACGCAGTATTTT	CASSPLASGRRTDTQYF
TRBD2	NA	TRBJ2-3	16	TRBV6-2/TRBV6-3	TGTGCCAGCAGTCGTGGAGCTAGCGGGAGGGCAGATACGCAGTATTTT	CASSRGASGRADTQYF
TRBD1	NA	TRBJ1-2	16	TRBV7-2	TGTGCCAGCAGCCCTACCCCGGACAGGGAGGTGGAGGGCTACACCTTC	CASSPTPDREVEGYTF
NA	NA	TRBJ2-3	15	TRBV30	TGTGCCTGGACCTCCTCCTACAGGGTCGGGCATACGCAGTATTTT	CAWTSSYRVGHTQYF
NA	NA	TRBJ1-2	12	TRBV6-5	TGTGCCAGCAGTTACGGGGCTGGTGGCTACACCTTC	CASSYGAGGYTF
TRBD1	NA	TRBJ1-2	14	TRBV2	TGTGCCAGCAGCGGGACAGACTTTAACTATGGCTACACCTTC	CASSGTDFNYGYTF
NA	NA	TRBJ2-7	14	TRBV5-1	TGCGCCAGCAGCTTGGAACAGTTTCCCTACGAGCAGTACTTC	CASSLEQFPYEQYF
NA	NA	TRBJ1-3	16	TRBV10-3	TGTGCCATCAGTGAGTCATTATCGGGGTCTGGAAACACCATATATTTT	CAISESLSGSGNTIYF
NA	NA	TRBJ2-1	17	TRBV7-2	TGTGCCAGCAGTCGATCGATACAGGGCATTACCTACAATGAGCAGTTCTTC	CASSRSIQGITYNEQFF
TRBD1	once	TRBJ2-7	13	TRBV6-5	TGTGCCCTTGGGGCCGGGACAGGCTACGAGCAGTACTTC	CALGAGTGYEQYF
NA	NA	TRBJ2-7	14	TRBV5-5	TGTGCCAGCAGCTGGACGCAGGGGGGCTACGAGCAGTACTTC	CASSWTQGGYEQYF
NA	NA	TRBJ2-2	16	TRBV9	TGTGCCAGCAGCGCCCGTGCTGGGGCTGGCACCGGGGAGCTGTTTTTT	CASSARAGAGTGELFF
NA	NA	TRBJ2-7	9	TRBV9	TGTGCCAGCAGCGACCTACAGTACTTC	CASSDLQYF
NA	NA	TRBJ2-1	14	TRBV6-2/TRBV6-3	TGTGCCAGCAGTTACCTTTCCGGGGACAATGAGCAGTTCTTC	CASSYLSGDNEQFF
TRBD2	NA	TRBJ2-5	24	TRBV24-1	TGTGCCACCAGTGGTCCGGGACAGAGTTTTCCGGGACTAGCGGGAGGGCCCAGCGGAGAGACCCAGTACTTC	CATSGPGQSFPGLAGGPSGETQYF
NA	NA	TRBJ2-1	15	TRBV7-8	TGTGCCAGCAGCTTAGAGGGAGGAGGGTACAATGAGCAGTTCTTC	CASSLEGGGYNEQFF
TRBD1	NA	TRBJ1-1	14	TRBV5-4	TGTGCCAGCAGCTTTTACAGGGGACATACTGAAGCTTTCTTT	CASSFYRGHTEAFF
TRBD1	NA	TRBJ2-7	13	TRBV10-3	TGTGCCATCAGCCCCGGACAGGGCTACGAGCAGTACTTC	CAISPGQGYEQYF
NA	NA	TRBJ1-1	17	TRBV5-1	TGCGCCAGCAGCTTGGGAGATTGGGGGGACGTAGGCACTGAAGCTTTCTTT	CASSLGDWGDVGTEAFF
NA	NA	TRBJ2-7	11	TRBV30	TGTGCCTGGAGTGTAAGAGACGAGCAGTACTTC	CAWSVRDEQYF
NA	NA	TRBJ1-5	15	TRBV6-5	TGTGCCAGCAGTTTGAACAGTTATAGCAATCAGCCCCAGCATTTT	CASSLNSYSNQPQHF